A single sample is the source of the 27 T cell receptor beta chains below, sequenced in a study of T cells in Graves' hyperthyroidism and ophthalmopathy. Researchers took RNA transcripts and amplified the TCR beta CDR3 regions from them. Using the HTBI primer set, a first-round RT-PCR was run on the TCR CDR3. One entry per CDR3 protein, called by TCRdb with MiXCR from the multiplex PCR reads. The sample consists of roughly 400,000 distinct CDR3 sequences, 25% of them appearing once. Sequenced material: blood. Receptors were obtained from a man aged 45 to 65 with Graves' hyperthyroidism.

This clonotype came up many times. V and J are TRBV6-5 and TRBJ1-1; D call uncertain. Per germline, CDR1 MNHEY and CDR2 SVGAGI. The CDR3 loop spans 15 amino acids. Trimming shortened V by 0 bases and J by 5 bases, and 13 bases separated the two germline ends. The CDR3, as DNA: TGTGCCAGCAGTTACTCGGCTACCCGAGGGACTGAAGCTTTCTTT. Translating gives CASSYSATRGTEAFF.

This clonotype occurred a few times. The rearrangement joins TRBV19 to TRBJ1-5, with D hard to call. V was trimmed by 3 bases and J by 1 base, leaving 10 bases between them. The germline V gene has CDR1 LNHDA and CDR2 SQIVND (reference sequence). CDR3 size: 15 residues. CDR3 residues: CASSIVELSNQPQHF. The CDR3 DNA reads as TGTGCCAGTAGTATCGTAGAGCTAAGCAATCAGCCCCAGCATTTT.

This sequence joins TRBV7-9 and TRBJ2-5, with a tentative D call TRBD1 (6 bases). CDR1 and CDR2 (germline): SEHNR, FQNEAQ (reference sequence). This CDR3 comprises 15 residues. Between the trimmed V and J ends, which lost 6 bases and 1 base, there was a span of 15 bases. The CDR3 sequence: CASSSIQQGQETQYF. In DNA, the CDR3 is TGTGCCAGCAGTTCTATCCAACAGGGCCAAGAGACCCAGTACTTC.

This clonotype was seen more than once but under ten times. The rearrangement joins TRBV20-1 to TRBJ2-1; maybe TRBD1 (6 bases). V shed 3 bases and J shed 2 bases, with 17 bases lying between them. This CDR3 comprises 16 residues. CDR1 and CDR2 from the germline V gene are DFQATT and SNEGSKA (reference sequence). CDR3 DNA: TGCAGTGCTAGCATACCGGGACACCGAGCCTACAATGAGCAGTTCTTC. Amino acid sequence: CSASIPGHRAYNEQFF.

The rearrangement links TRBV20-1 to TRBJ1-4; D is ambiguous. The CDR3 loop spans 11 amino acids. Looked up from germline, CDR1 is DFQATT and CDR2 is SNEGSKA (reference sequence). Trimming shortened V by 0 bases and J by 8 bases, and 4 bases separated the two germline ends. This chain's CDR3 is CSARDKEKLFF. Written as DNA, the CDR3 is TGCAGTGCTAGAGATAAGGAAAAACTGTTTTTT.

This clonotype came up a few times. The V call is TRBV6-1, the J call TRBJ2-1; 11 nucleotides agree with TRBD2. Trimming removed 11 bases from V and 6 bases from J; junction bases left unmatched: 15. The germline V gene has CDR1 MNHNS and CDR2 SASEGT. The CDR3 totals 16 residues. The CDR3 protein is CAGRASGRNWGNEQFF. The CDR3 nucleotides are TGTGCCGGGCGGGCTAGCGGGAGGAATTGGGGCAATGAGCAGTTCTTC.

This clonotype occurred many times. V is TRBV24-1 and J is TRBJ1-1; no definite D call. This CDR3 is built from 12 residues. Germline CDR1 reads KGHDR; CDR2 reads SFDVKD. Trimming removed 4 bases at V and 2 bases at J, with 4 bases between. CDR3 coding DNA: TGTGCCACCAGTGACCCCAACACTGAAGCTTTCTTT. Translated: CATSDPNTEAFF.

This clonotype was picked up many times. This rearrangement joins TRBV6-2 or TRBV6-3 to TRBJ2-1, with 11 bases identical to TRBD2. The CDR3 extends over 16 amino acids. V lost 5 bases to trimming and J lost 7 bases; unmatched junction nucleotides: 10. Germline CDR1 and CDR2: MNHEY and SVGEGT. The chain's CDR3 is CASSDLSGRADNEQFF. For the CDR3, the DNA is TGTGCCAGCAGTGACCTTAGCGGGAGGGCCGATAATGAGCAGTTCTTC.

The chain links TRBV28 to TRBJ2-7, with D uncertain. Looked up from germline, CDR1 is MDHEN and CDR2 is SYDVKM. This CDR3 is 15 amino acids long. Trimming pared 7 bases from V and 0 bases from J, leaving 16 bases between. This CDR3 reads CASTPGGQTSYEQYF. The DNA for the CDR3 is TGTGCCAGCACCCCCGGTGGGCAGACCTCCTACGAGCAGTACTTC.

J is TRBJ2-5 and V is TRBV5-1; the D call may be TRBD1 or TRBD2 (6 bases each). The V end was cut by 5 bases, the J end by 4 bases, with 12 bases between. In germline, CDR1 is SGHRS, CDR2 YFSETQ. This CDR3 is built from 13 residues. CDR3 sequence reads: CASSRGQRETQYF. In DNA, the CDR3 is TGCGCCAGCAGTCGGGGGCAGAGAGAGACCCAGTACTTC.

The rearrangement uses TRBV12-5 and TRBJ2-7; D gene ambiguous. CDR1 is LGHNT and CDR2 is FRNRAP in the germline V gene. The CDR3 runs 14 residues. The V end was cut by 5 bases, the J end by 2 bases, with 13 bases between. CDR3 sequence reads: CASGPPGRAYEQYF. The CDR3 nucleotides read TGTGCTAGTGGTCCCCCTGGACGCGCCTACGAGCAGTACTTC. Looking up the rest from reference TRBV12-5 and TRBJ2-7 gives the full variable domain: DARVTQTPRHKVTEMGQEVTMRCQPILGHNTVFWYRQTMMQGLELLAYFRNRAPLDDSGMPKDRFSAEMPDATLATLKIQPSEPRDSAVYFCASGPPGRAYEQYFGPGTRLTVT.

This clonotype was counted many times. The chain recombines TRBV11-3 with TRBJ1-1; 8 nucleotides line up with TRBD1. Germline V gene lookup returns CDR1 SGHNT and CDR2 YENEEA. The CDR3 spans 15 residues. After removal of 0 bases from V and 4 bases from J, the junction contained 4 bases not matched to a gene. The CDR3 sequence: CASSLELDRATEAFF. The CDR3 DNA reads TGTGCCAGCAGCTTAGAACTGGACAGGGCCACTGAAGCTTTCTTT.

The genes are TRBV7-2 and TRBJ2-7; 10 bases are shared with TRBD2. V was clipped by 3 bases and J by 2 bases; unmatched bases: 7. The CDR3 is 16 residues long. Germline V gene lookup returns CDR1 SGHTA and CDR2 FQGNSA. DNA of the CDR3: TGTGCCAGCAGCTTGCCCCGAACTAGCGGGACCTACGAGCAGTACTTC. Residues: CASSLPRTSGTYEQYF.

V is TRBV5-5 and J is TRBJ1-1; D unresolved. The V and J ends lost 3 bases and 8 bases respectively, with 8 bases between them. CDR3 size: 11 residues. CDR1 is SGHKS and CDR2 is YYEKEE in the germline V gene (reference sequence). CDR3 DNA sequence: TGTGCCAGCAGCTGGGCGGGAGAAGCTTTCTTT. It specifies CASSWAGEAFF.

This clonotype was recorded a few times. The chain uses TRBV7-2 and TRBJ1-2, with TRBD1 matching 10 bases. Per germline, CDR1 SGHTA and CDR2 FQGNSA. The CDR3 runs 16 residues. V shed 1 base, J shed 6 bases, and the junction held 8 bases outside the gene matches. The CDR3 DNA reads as TGTGCCAGCAGCTTAGTTTCTCGGGACAGGGGCCATGGCTACACCTTC. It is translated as CASSLVSRDRGHGYTF.

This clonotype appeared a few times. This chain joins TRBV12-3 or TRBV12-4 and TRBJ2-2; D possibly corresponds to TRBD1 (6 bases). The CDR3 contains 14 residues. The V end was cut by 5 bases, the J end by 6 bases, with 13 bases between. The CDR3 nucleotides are TGTGCCAGCAGTACAGGGATTCGCGCCGGGGAGCTGTTTTTT. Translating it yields CASSTGIRAGELFF.

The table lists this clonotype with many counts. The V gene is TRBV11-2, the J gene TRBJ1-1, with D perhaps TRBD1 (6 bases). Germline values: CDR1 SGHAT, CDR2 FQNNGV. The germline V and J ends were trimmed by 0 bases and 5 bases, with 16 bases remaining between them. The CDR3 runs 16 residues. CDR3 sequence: CASSLDLPGVGTEAFF. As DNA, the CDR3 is TGTGCCAGCAGCTTAGACCTACCAGGGGTAGGGACTGAAGCTTTCTTT.

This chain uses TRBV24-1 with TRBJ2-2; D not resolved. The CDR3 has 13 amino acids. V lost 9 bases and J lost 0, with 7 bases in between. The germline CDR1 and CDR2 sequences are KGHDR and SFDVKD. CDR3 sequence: CATLQANTGELFF. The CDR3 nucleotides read TGTGCCACCCTCCAAGCGAACACCGGGGAGCTGTTTTTT.

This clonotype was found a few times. Here the CDR3 reads CASSEGVDTQYF. CDR3 nucleotide sequence: TGTGCCAGCAGTGAAGGGGTAGATACGCAGTATTTT. The chain recombines TRBV2 with TRBJ2-3; D unclear. The V end lost 1 base, the J end lost 5 bases, and 4 bases lay between the germline ends. CDR3 size: 12 residues. From germline, CDR1 is SNHLY and CDR2 FYNNEI.

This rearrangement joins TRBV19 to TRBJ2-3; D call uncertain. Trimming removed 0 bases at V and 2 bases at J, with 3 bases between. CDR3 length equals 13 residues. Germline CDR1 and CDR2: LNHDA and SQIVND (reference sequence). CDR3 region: CASSIETTDTQYF. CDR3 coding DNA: TGTGCCAGTAGTATAGAGACCACAGATACGCAGTATTTT.

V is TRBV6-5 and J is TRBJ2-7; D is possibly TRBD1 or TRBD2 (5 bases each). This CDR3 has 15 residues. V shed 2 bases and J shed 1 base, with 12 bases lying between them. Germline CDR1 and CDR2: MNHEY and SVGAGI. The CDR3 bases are TGTGCCAGCAGTTACCCGGGACGGTATTCCTACGAGCAGTACTTC. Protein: CASSYPGRYSYEQYF.

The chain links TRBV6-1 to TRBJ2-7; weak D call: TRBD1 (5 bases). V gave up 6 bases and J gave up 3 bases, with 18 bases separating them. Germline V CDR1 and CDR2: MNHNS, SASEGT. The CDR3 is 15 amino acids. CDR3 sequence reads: CASSSSGQGLYEQYF. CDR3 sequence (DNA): TGTGCCAGCAGCTCGTCAGGGCAAGGCCTCTACGAGCAGTACTTC.

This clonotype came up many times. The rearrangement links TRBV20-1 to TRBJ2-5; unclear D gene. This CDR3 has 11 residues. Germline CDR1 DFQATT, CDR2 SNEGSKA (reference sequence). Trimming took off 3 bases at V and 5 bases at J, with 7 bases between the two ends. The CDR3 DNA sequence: TGCAGTGCTAGGGCGGTGGAGACCCAGTACTTC. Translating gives CSARAVETQYF.

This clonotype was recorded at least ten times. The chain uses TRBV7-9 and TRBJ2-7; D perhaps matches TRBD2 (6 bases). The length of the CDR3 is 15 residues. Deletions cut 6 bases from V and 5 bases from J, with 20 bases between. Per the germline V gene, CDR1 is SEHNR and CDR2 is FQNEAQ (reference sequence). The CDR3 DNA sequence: TGTGCCAGCAGTCCGGGCGGGACCGCTATGGACGAGCAGTACTTC. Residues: CASSPGGTAMDEQYF.

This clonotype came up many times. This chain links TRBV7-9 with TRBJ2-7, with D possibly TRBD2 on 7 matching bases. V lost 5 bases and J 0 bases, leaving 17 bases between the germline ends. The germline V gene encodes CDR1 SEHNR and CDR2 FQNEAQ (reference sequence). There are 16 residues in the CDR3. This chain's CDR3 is CASSPAGAGSSYEQYF. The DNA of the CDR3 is TGTGCCAGCAGCCCGGCGGGGGCTGGAAGCTCCTACGAGCAGTACTTC.

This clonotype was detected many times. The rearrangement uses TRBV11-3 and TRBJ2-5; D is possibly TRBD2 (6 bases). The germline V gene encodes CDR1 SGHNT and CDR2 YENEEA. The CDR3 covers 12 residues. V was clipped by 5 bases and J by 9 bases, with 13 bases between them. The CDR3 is CASSINRGSQYF. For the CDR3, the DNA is TGTGCCAGCAGCATTAATCGGGGGTCCCAGTACTTC.

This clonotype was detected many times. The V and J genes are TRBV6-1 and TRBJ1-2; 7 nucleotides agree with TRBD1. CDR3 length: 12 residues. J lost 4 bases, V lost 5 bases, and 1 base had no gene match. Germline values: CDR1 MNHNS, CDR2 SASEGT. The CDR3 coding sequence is TGTGCCAGCAGTCGGACAGGCTATGGCTACACCTTC. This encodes CASSRTGYGYTF.